This entry lists 26 T cell receptor beta chains sequenced from one sample in a study of T-cell memory formation after mild COVID-19. TCRdb ran MiXCR on the 5' RACE reads and lists one entry per CDR3 protein. Of under 350,000 distinct CDR3 sequences listed, about a sixth were seen once; the top ten hold approximately 25%. Source material: PBMCs or a T cell subset sorted from them (not recorded which). The receptors here all came from a man aged 18 to 35 who had mild COVID-19 (a few samples of this study predate the infection). Cell type and time point are not known.

This clonotype came up many times. The chain couples TRBV6-2 or TRBV6-3 to TRBJ1-5, with no clear D. The CDR3 runs to 15 residues. Between the trimmed V and J ends, which lost 4 bases and 3 bases, there was a span of 13 bases. Germline CDR1 and CDR2: MNHEY and SVGEGT. CDR3 DNA: TGTGCCAGCAGTTCGACCCGAATCCTCAATCAGCCCCAGCATTTT. Amino acid sequence: CASSSTRILNQPQHF.

This clonotype appeared a few times. The rearrangement links TRBV5-1 to TRBJ1-2; a weak D match, TRBD1 (6 bases). CDR1 SGHRS and CDR2 YFSETQ come from the germline V gene. The CDR3 consists of 12 residues. The V gene lost 4 bases and the J gene lost 6 bases, with 10 bases spanning the gap. This CDR3 reads CASSPGQHGYTF. DNA for the CDR3: TGCGCCAGCAGCCCGGGACAACATGGCTACACCTTC.

The table lists this clonotype with a few counts. CDR3 DNA sequence: TGTGCCAGCAGCCAAGATCAGAGGAGGACAGATACGCAGTATTTT. Amino acids: CASSQDQRRTDTQYF. The chain combines TRBV3-1 with TRBJ2-3; the D gene is possibly TRBD2 (5 bases). Germline CDR1 and CDR2: LGHDT and YNNKEL (reference sequence). There are 15 residues in the CDR3. Trimming removed 0 bases at V and 3 bases at J, with 10 bases between.

This clonotype occurred a few times. The J gene is TRBJ2-1, the V gene TRBV4-3; TRBD2 matches 7 bases. This CDR3 contains 18 residues. Germline values: CDR1 LGHNA, CDR2 YSLEER. The V segment lost 4 bases and the J segment 1 base; nucleotides outside the gene matches: 13. CDR3 DNA: TGCGCCAGCAGCCGTCTTGGTACGGGGGGTGGTTCCTACAATGAGCAGTTCTTC. It encodes CASSRLGTGGGSYNEQFF.

The chain uses TRBV29-1 and TRBJ2-7; 7 nucleotides agree with TRBD2. The junction had 8 bases not matched to a gene; V was cut back by 4 bases and J by 2 bases. The germline CDR1 and CDR2 sequences are SQVTM and ANQGSEA. This CDR3 contains 14 residues. CDR3 sequence: CSVGTRRSPYEQYF. DNA of the CDR3: TGCAGCGTTGGGACTAGGAGATCGCCCTACGAGCAGTACTTC.

V usage is TRBV9 and J usage is TRBJ2-5, with D possibly TRBD1 on 6 matching bases. V gave up 1 base and J gave up 5 bases, with 12 bases separating them. The CDR3 has 14 amino acids. From germline, CDR1 is SGDLS and CDR2 YYNGEE. For the CDR3, the DNA is TGTGCCAGCAGCGTATCAGTACAGGGCGAGACCCAGTACTTC. It translates to CASSVSVQGETQYF.

This clonotype was observed many times. This chain joins TRBV6-5 and TRBJ2-1; D remains unclear. In germline, CDR1 is MNHEY, CDR2 SVGAGI. With 7 bases removed from V and 7 bases from J, the gap between germline ends came to 17 bases. The CDR3 has 14 residues. The CDR3 loop is CASMKGSIQNEQFF. The CDR3 region has the DNA TGTGCCAGCATGAAAGGGTCTATTCAGAATGAGCAGTTCTTC.

This clonotype was found a few times. The J gene is TRBJ1-2, the V gene TRBV6-5; 9 bases agree with TRBD1. CDR1 is MNHEY, CDR2 SVGAGI, per germline. The CDR3 is made up of 16 amino acids. Trimming removed 5 bases from V and 3 bases from J; junction bases left unmatched: 10. The CDR3 loop reads CASSNVPGQGDYGYTF. CDR3 sequence (DNA): TGTGCCAGCAGTAATGTCCCGGGACAGGGAGACTATGGCTACACCTTC.

This clonotype occurred a few times. J is TRBJ1-6 and V is TRBV7-6, with D unresolved. This CDR3 has 14 residues. Trimming cost V 3 bases and J 5 bases, with 8 bases left between them. Germline V gene lookup returns CDR1 SGHVS and CDR2 FNYEAQ. The CDR3 sequence: CASSFGVDNSPLHF. DNA of the CDR3: TGTGCCAGCAGCTTCGGGGTAGATAATTCACCCCTCCACTTT.

This clonotype was seen at least ten times. V usage is TRBV5-1 and J usage is TRBJ2-3; D tentatively reads TRBD1 or TRBD2 (6 bases each). The CDR3 consists of 14 residues. Trimming cost V 3 bases and J 3 bases, with 11 bases left between them. Germline V CDR1 and CDR2: SGHRS, YFSETQ. This chain's CDR3 is CASSWGAGTDTQYF. CDR3 in DNA: TGCGCCAGCAGCTGGGGGGCCGGGACAGATACGCAGTATTTT.

This clonotype appeared many times. The V gene is TRBV7-2, the J gene TRBJ2-1; the match to TRBD1 covers 7 bases. Germline-derived CDR1 and CDR2 are SGHTA and FQGNSA. CDR3 length: 14 amino acids. V was clipped by 5 bases and J by 3 bases; unmatched bases: 4. The CDR3 DNA is TGTGCCAGCAGCCCATGGGACAGCTACAATGAGCAGTTCTTC. This translates into CASSPWDSYNEQFF.

The chain joins TRBV4-2 to TRBJ1-4; D gene unclear. CDR1 LGHNA and CDR2 YNFKEQ come from the germline V gene. The CDR3 contains 14 residues. The V end lost 3 bases, the J end lost 10 bases, and 15 bases lay between the germline ends. For the CDR3, the DNA is TGTGCCAGCAGCCAGGAAATATTGTACGGAAAACTGTTTTTT. Its protein product is CASSQEILYGKLFF.

This clonotype was observed a handful of times. The chain links TRBV28 to TRBJ1-5, with a weak D call TRBD1 (5 bases). The CDR3 extends over 15 amino acids. Germline loops: CDR1 MDHEN, CDR2 SYDVKM. V lost 7 bases and J lost 1, with 14 bases in between. CDR3 protein: CASNVAGQSNQPQHF. CDR3 bases: TGTGCCAGCAACGTAGCAGGACAAAGCAATCAGCCCCAGCATTTT.

This chain connects TRBV3-1 to TRBJ2-2, with TRBD2 matching 7 bases. V trimming: 6 bases; J trimming: 1 base; junction bases outside the gene matches: 5. From germline, CDR1 is LGHDT and CDR2 YNNKEL (reference sequence). This CDR3 is built from 15 residues. The CDR3 coding sequence is TGTGCCAGCAGTACTAGCGATAGGAACACCGGGGAGCTGTTTTTT. It encodes CASSTSDRNTGELFF.

A few counts support this clonotype. The V and J genes are TRBV28 and TRBJ1-5; 7 bases align to TRBD1. The CDR3 loop spans 14 amino acids. CDR1 and CDR2 from the germline V gene are MDHEN and SYDVKM. Trimming took 6 bases from V and 5 from J; bases not matched to a gene: 7. The CDR3 nucleotides read TGTGCCAGCAGCCGAGGGACAGTGGATCAGCCCCAGCATTTT. Translation gives CASSRGTVDQPQHF.

This clonotype was observed a handful of times. V usage is TRBV12-3 or TRBV12-4 and J usage is TRBJ1-2; TRBD1 matches 7 bases. The CDR3 has 14 residues. The J segment lost 3 bases and the V segment lost 5 bases, leaving 6 bases of the junction unmatched. As DNA, the CDR3 is TGTGCCAGCAGTCCCATGAGGGGGCACTATGGCTACACCTTC. It codes for CASSPMRGHYGYTF.

CDR3 sequence (DNA): TGTGCCAGCAGTTATCAAAATGAGCAGTTCTTC. It yields the protein CASSYQNEQFF. This sequence joins TRBV6-6 and TRBJ2-1; D is ambiguous. The CDR3 has 11 residues. Germline CDR1 reads MNHNY; CDR2 reads SVGAGI (reference sequence). The V and J ends lost 3 bases and 7 bases respectively, with 4 bases between them.

The rearrangement uses TRBV5-1 and TRBJ1-1; D perhaps matches TRBD1 (6 bases). The germline CDR1 and CDR2 sequences are SGHRS and YFSETQ. The CDR3 consists of 14 residues. Between the trimmed V and J ends, which lost 4 bases and 1 base, there was a span of 11 bases. In DNA form, the CDR3 reads TGCGCCAGCAGCCCTGCGGGGGCGAACACTGAAGCTTTCTTT. Its translation: CASSPAGANTEAFF.

This clonotype was seen repeatedly, ten times or more. This sequence joins TRBV6-4 and TRBJ2-3, with 8 bases matching TRBD2. With V trimmed by 3 bases and J by 1 base, 0 bases remained unmatched. Germline V gene sequence: CDR1 MRHNA, CDR2 SNTAGT. This CDR3 contains 14 residues. CDR3 bases: TGTGCCAGCAGTGAGCGGGGGGGCACAGATACGCAGTATTTT. This encodes CASSERGGTDTQYF.

This clonotype was seen only a few times. The chain is built from TRBV15 and TRBJ1-1; D unresolved. The germline V gene encodes CDR1 LNHNV and CDR2 YYDKDF (reference sequence). Trimming removed 0 bases at V and 4 bases at J, with 0 bases between. The CDR3 is 11 amino acids. The CDR3 region is CATSRDTEAFF. The CDR3 DNA follows: TGTGCCACCAGCAGAGACACTGAAGCTTTCTTT.

The sample holds many counts of this clonotype. V usage is TRBV7-2 and J usage is TRBJ2-5, with a weak D call TRBD1 (6 bases). Trimming took off 3 bases at V and 5 bases at J, with 13 bases between the two ends. The CDR3 loop spans 14 amino acids. Germline values: CDR1 SGHTA, CDR2 FQGNSA. CDR3 in DNA: TGTGCCAGCAGCTTTCAGGGGATGGGGGAGACCCAGTACTTC. This sequence encodes CASSFQGMGETQYF.

This clonotype was recorded at least ten times. The chain employs TRBV5-1 and TRBJ2-7; D not certain. The CDR3 sequence is 13 residues long. V was cut by 1 base and J by 6 bases, with 11 bases left in between. Germline V lookup: CDR1 SGHRS, CDR2 YFSETQ. CDR3 loop: CASSLLSATEQYV. For the CDR3, the DNA is TGCGCCAGCAGCTTGCTAAGTGCTACCGAGCAGTACGTC.

The chain employs TRBV11-2 and TRBJ1-1; TRBD1 agrees at 9 bases. Germline CDR1 SGHAT, CDR2 FQNNGV. J lost 1 base, V lost 4 bases, and 10 bases had no gene match. CDR3 length: 17 residues. CDR3: CASSSNTGGRENTEAFF. The CDR3 region has the DNA TGTGCCAGCAGCTCAAATACAGGGGGCAGGGAGAACACTGAAGCTTTCTTT.

This clonotype was counted at least ten times. V usage is TRBV18 and J usage is TRBJ2-4, with a tentative D call TRBD2 (5 bases). Germline V lookup: CDR1 KGHSH, CDR2 LQKENI. Trimming cost V 6 bases and J 7 bases, with 16 bases left between them. This CDR3 is 14 amino acids long. This CDR3 is CASSPIAGMNIQYF. For the CDR3, the DNA is TGTGCCAGCTCCCCTATCGCGGGTATGAACATTCAGTACTTC.

The rearrangement joins TRBV12-3 or TRBV12-4 to TRBJ1-1; D is possibly TRBD1 (5 bases). This CDR3 contains 14 residues. The V gene lost 5 bases and the J gene lost 5 bases, with 15 bases spanning the gap. Here the CDR3 reads CASSRDVGMTEAFF. The CDR3 region has the DNA TGTGCCAGCAGTCGGGACGTCGGGATGACTGAAGCTTTCTTT.

This clonotype has just a few counts. The J gene is TRBJ2-5, the V gene TRBV3-1; 10 positions match TRBD2. CDR1 is LGHDT and CDR2 is YNNKEL in the germline V gene (reference sequence). CDR3 size: 16 residues. V shed 3 bases and J 7 bases; nucleotides not matched to a gene: 11. CDR3 sequence (DNA): TGTGCCAGCAGCCAGGATGTAGCGGGGGGCCGGGGGACCCAGTACTTC. Its translation is CASSQDVAGGRGTQYF.